Sequencing of this T cell receptor beta chain was carried out in a study of control samples from healthy donors and cancer patients. Germline V gene sequence: CDR1 MNHNS, CDR2 SASEGT. V was clipped by 1 base and J by 5 bases, with 12 bases between them. There are 15 residues in the CDR3. Sequencing used immunoSEQ multiplex PCR; TCRdb keeps in-frame clones, though not all of them. Counted here are 40,000 to 60,000 clones, approximately 91% occurring once; the ten biggest clones make up under 45%. This receptor was identified in a man between 45 and 60 years old with head and neck cancer. Sample: PBMCs. The gene calls are TRBV6-1 and TRBJ1-5; D uncertain. The CDR3, as DNA: TGTGCCAGCAGTGAAGGGCACGCCTTTGATCAGCCCCAGCATTTT. Protein product: CASSEGHAFDQPQHF.